These 26 T cell receptor beta chains were sequenced from one sample in a study of early T cells in non-severe SARS-CoV-2 infection (dated by TCRdb to the early 2020s). Preparation of the library involved 5' RACE. Data came from a NextSeq 500. TCRdb reprocessing: public reads trimmed at Q25 with fastp, clones called with MiXCR, in-frame beta chains kept. Identical CDR3 proteins give one entry, which carries the most common genes and DNA. The sample data list some 98,000 distinct CDR3 sequences, and over 15% of these were observed just once. The ten largest clones add up to 1.3% of the sample. The sequenced sample was whole blood. The receptors were gathered from an adult who was a healthcare worker with PCR-confirmed SARS-CoV-2 infection or an uninfected control (not recorded which).

The rearrangement uses TRBV10-2 and TRBJ2-7; 7 bases are shared with TRBD2. V was pared by 3 bases and J by 6 bases, with 5 bases of the junction left unmatched. CDR1 is WSHSY, CDR2 SAAADI, per germline. The CDR3 sequence is 13 residues long. The CDR3 spells CASSDQRGREQYF. CDR3 sequence (DNA): TGCGCCAGCAGTGACCAGCGGGGTCGCGAGCAGTACTTC.

This chain connects TRBV28 to TRBJ1-1; D is possibly TRBD1 (5 bases). V was clipped by 6 bases and J by 0 bases, with 11 bases between them. This CDR3 region has 14 residues. In germline, CDR1 is MDHEN, CDR2 SYDVKM. CDR3 nucleotide sequence: TGTGCCAGCAGGGCCCCAGGGCTGAACACTGAAGCTTTCTTT. The encoded protein is CASRAPGLNTEAFF.

This chain connects TRBV6-1 to TRBJ2-2, with D possibly matching TRBD1 (5 bases). The CDR3 consists of 14 residues. Germline-derived CDR1 and CDR2 are MNHNS and SASEGT. Trimming left V 2 bases short and J 13 bases short, with 17 bases between. The CDR3 region is CASSERGEPRRLFF. The CDR3 DNA reads TGTGCCAGCAGTGAAAGGGGCGAACCTCGCAGGCTGTTTTTT.

This chain links TRBV30 with TRBJ2-6, with D possibly matching TRBD1 (6 bases). The CDR3 has 17 amino acids. Germline V gene lookup returns CDR1 GTSNPN and CDR2 SVGIG (reference sequence). Trimming pared 6 bases from V and 0 bases from J, leaving 18 bases between. CDR3 nucleotide sequence: TGTGCCTGCAAAAGGGGGAATCTATCCTCTGGGGCCAACGTCCTGACTTTC. Translated, it gives CACKRGNLSSGANVLTF.

This clonotype was observed a handful of times. The chain links TRBV7-2 to TRBJ1-6, with D possibly being TRBD1 (6 bases). Trimming stripped 4 bases from V and 11 bases from J, with 15 bases between. CDR3 length equals 14 residues. Per germline, CDR1 SGHTA and CDR2 FQGNSA. In DNA, the CDR3 is TGTGCCAGCAGCTCCCGGGACAAAGGGGCACCCCTCCACTTT. Protein sequence: CASSSRDKGAPLHF.

The chain couples TRBV5-1 to TRBJ1-5, with D perhaps matching TRBD1 (5 bases). The CDR3 is made up of 16 amino acids. V lost 4 bases and J lost 0, with 14 bases in between. The V gene's germline CDR1 is SGHRS and CDR2 YFSETQ. In nucleotides, the CDR3 is TGCGCCAGCAGCCTGTCGGGGCCCTATAGCAATCAGCCCCAGCATTTT. Its protein is CASSLSGPYSNQPQHF.

This clonotype was observed a handful of times. V is TRBV20-1 and J is TRBJ1-1; D not resolved. The CDR3 is 14 amino acids. Trimming removed 6 bases at V and 0 bases at J, with 14 bases between. Germline-derived CDR1 and CDR2 are DFQATT and SNEGSKA (reference sequence). In nucleotides, the CDR3 is TGCAGTGCCCCCGACACGGAAGTGAACACTGAAGCTTTCTTT. It is translated as CSAPDTEVNTEAFF.

This chain connects TRBV7-2 to TRBJ2-1; a possible D gene is TRBD1 (6 bases). Germline lookup yields CDR1 SGHTA and CDR2 FQGNSA. The CDR3 is 15 amino acids. Trimming stripped 1 base from V and 6 bases from J, with 13 bases between. CDR3 DNA: TGTGCCAGCAGCTTAGTCCTACAGGGAACCAATGAGCAGTTCTTC. Its protein product is CASSLVLQGTNEQFF.

This sequence joins TRBV21-1 and TRBJ2-5; the table's D call of TRBD1 was not tested on the DNA. TRBV21-1 is shown as a pseudogene. The CDR3 spans 14 residues. The CDR3 reads CASSNNGASETQYF. The CDR3 nucleotides read TGTGCCAGCAGCAACAACGGGGCATCGGAGACCCAGTACTTC.

V usage is TRBV27 and J usage is TRBJ2-7; either TRBD1 or TRBD2 may supply D (5 bases each). The germline CDR1 and CDR2 sequences are MNHEY and SMNVEV (reference sequence). The V end lost 4 bases, the J end lost 1 base, and 8 bases lay between the germline ends. This CDR3 region has 13 residues. The CDR3 DNA reads as TGTGCCAGCAGTTCGGGACGTTCCTACGAGCAGTACTTC. It codes for CASSSGRSYEQYF.

This clonotype was recorded at least ten times. The chain carries TRBV5-4 and TRBJ2-4; no clear D gene. Looked up from germline, CDR1 is SGHNT and CDR2 is YYREEE (reference sequence). The CDR3 runs 11 residues. Trimming took 5 bases from V and 4 from J, leaving 4 bases between them. DNA for the CDR3: TGTGCCAGCAGGGAGAAAAACATTCAGTACTTC. It translates to CASREKNIQYF.

The chain carries TRBV2 and TRBJ2-7; D unclear. The CDR3 totals 13 residues. Germline loops: CDR1 SNHLY, CDR2 FYNNEI. Trimming took off 4 bases at V and 4 bases at J, with 11 bases between the two ends. The CDR3 DNA follows: TGTGCCAGCAGTGGTTGGGCATCTTACGAGCAGTACTTC. Translating it yields CASSGWASYEQYF.

V gene TRBV5-5 combines with J gene TRBJ1-1, with a possible D match to TRBD1 (5 bases). Germline V gene data show CDR1 as SGHKS and CDR2 as YYEKEE (reference sequence). Trimming pared 4 bases from V and 5 bases from J, leaving 12 bases between. The CDR3 sequence is 13 residues long. The DNA of the CDR3 is TGTGCCAGCAGCCCCCTGGGGGAGACTGAAGCTTTCTTT. This translates into CASSPLGETEAFF.

The V gene is TRBV19, the J gene TRBJ1-5; TRBD1 matches at 9 bases. This CDR3 region has 16 residues. Per germline, CDR1 LNHDA and CDR2 SQIVND (reference sequence). V was pared by 8 bases and J by 3 bases, with 11 bases of the junction left unmatched. CDR3 bases: TGTGCCAGTTTACCCAAGAGGACAGGGGACAATCAGCCCCAGCATTTT. Translating gives CASLPKRTGDNQPQHF.

The chain employs TRBV28 and TRBJ2-7; tentative D call: TRBD1 (7 bases). The V end lost 10 bases, the J end lost 7 bases, and 17 bases lay between the germline ends. This CDR3 has 12 amino acids. Germline CDR1 is MDHEN and CDR2 is SYDVKM. CDR3 loop: CAITGEVGEQYF. The CDR3 DNA reads as TGTGCCATCACAGGGGAGGTAGGGGAGCAGTACTTC.

This chain uses TRBV7-8 with TRBJ1-5; D possibly corresponds to TRBD1 (5 bases). Germline values: CDR1 SGHVS, CDR2 FQNEAQ. Trimming cost V 0 bases and J 0 bases, with 9 bases left between them. The CDR3 runs to 16 residues. The CDR3 coding sequence is TGTGCCAGCAGCTTAGCAAGGGACCATAGCAATCAGCCCCAGCATTTT. This sequence encodes CASSLARDHSNQPQHF.

This clonotype was recorded many times. The rearrangement uses TRBV10-3 and TRBJ2-2; TRBD1 is a possible D gene (6 bases). Trimming pared 4 bases from V and 0 bases from J, leaving 12 bases between. This CDR3 has 16 amino acids. Germline loops: CDR1 ENHRY, CDR2 SYGVKD. CDR3 sequence reads: CAISVSDRTNTGELFF. The CDR3 nucleotides read TGTGCCATCAGTGTATCGGACAGAACGAACACCGGGGAGCTGTTTTTT.

This clonotype was picked up a small number of times. V gene TRBV27 combines with J gene TRBJ1-1; 10 positions agree with TRBD1. Unmatched junction bases numbered 7, after V lost 5 bases and J lost 1 base. Germline V gives CDR1 MNHEY, CDR2 SMNVEV (reference sequence). The CDR3 length is 16 residues. CDR3 region: CASSPAGQGKNTEAFF. The CDR3 DNA follows: TGTGCCAGCAGTCCGGCGGGACAGGGGAAGAACACTGAAGCTTTCTTT.

This clonotype appeared a few times. This chain connects TRBV27 to TRBJ2-7; the D is unclear. CDR3 length: 14 residues. V lost 4 bases and J 0 bases, leaving 10 bases between the germline ends. The germline V gene encodes CDR1 MNHEY and CDR2 SMNVEV (reference sequence). This CDR3 reads CASSWAASSYEQYF. CDR3 coding DNA: TGTGCCAGCAGTTGGGCCGCCAGCTCCTACGAGCAGTACTTC.

Many counts were recorded for this clonotype. The chain carries TRBV20-1 and TRBJ2-7; 9 nucleotides align to TRBD2. The CDR3 is 14 amino acids. Germline V gene sequence: CDR1 DFQATT, CDR2 SNEGSKA (reference sequence). The trim removed 1 base at V and 4 bases at J, leaving 5 bases unmatched. The CDR3 sequence: CSARVLAGGYEQYF. CDR3 in DNA: TGCAGTGCTAGAGTTCTGGCGGGGGGGTACGAGCAGTACTTC.

The CDR3 is CASSVVAADTQYF. The CDR3 bases are TGTGCCAGCAGCGTAGTGGCAGCAGATACGCAGTATTTT. The V and J genes are TRBV9 and TRBJ2-3; no firm D call. Germline-derived CDR1 and CDR2 are SGDLS and YYNGEE. V shed 0 bases and J shed 4 bases, with 6 bases lying between them. The CDR3 runs to 13 residues.

The chain has TRBV7-9 and TRBJ2-1; D ambiguous. V shed 0 bases and J shed 1 base, with 7 bases lying between them. CDR1 is SEHNR and CDR2 is FQNEAQ in the germline V gene (reference sequence). The CDR3 consists of 15 residues. The CDR3 protein is CASSLAAGSYNEQFF. For the CDR3, the DNA is TGTGCCAGCAGCTTAGCGGCCGGATCCTACAATGAGCAGTTCTTC.

This clonotype was seen many times. This sequence joins TRBV6-2 or TRBV6-3 and TRBJ2-7; TRBD2 aligns across 12 bases. The J segment lost 4 bases and the V segment lost 6 bases, leaving 13 bases of the junction unmatched. The CDR3 runs to 17 residues. From germline, CDR1 is MNHEY and CDR2 SVGEGT. This chain's CDR3 is CASSFTRLAGVTYEQYF. The CDR3 DNA reads as TGTGCCAGCAGCTTTACCAGACTAGCGGGAGTGACGTACGAGCAGTACTTC.

The rearrangement joins TRBV5-1 to TRBJ2-5; 7 nucleotides match TRBD1. This CDR3 has 15 residues. V was pared by 4 bases and J by 5 bases, with 11 bases of the junction left unmatched. Per germline, CDR1 SGHRS and CDR2 YFSETQ. DNA of the CDR3: TGCGCCAGCAGCCTAACTCACAGGGGTGAGGAGACCCAGTACTTC. Residues: CASSLTHRGEETQYF.

This clonotype was observed a few times. The rearrangement links TRBV5-1 to TRBJ2-1, with D uncertain. V was shortened by 0 bases and J by 8 bases, with 12 bases between the two germline ends. Looked up from germline, CDR1 is SGHRS and CDR2 is YFSETQ. This CDR3 comprises 14 residues. The CDR3 loop is CASSLALGLYEQFF. The CDR3 DNA sequence: TGCGCCAGCAGCTTGGCCCTGGGATTGTATGAGCAGTTCTTC.

This clonotype was found a few times. The chain uses TRBV6-2 or TRBV6-3 and TRBJ2-7; 11 bases line up with TRBD2. The CDR3 is made up of 14 amino acids. Germline V gene lookup returns CDR1 MNHEY and CDR2 SVGEGT. Trimming took 6 bases from V and 6 from J; bases not matched to a gene: 7. CDR3 in amino acids: CASRASGRSIEQYF. The CDR3 DNA reads TGTGCCAGCAGAGCTAGCGGGAGGAGCATCGAGCAGTACTTC.